Listed below are T cell receptor beta chains from one sample, sequenced in a study of blood T cell repertoires in COVID-19. Sequenced by immunoSEQ multiplex PCR; TCRdb stores in-frame clones only, minus some. The sample has around 80,000 clones, around 80% seen once. The specimen sequenced was peripheral blood. The source is an elderly woman with acute or convalescent COVID-19. CDR3s include the opening cysteine and the closing phenylalanine or tryptophan. Fields, in order: clone size, J gene, D gene, V gene, CDR3 protein, CDR3 DNA. D genes are given only for firm matches. The listing skips clone size in some rows; elsewhere it reads once, few, many or a size class.

>NA|TRBJ2-3|TRBD2|TRBV6-5
CASSGTSGRTDTQYF
TGTGCCAGCTCCGGGACTAGCGGGAGAACAGATACGCAGTATTTT
>NA|TRBJ1-5|NA|TRBV6-1
CASSPMEGQPQHF
TGTGCCAGCAGCCCGATGGAGGGACAGCCCCAGCATTTT
>NA|TRBJ2-2|NA|TRBV6-5
CASSPAGEVLLFF
TGTGCCAGCAGTCCCGCCGGGGAGGTCTTGCTGTTTTTT
>NA|TRBJ1-2|NA|TRBV4-1
CASSPEGTNYGYTF
TGCGCCAGCAGCCCTGAGGGTACTAACTATGGCTACACCTTC
>NA|TRBJ1-4|NA|TRBV7-6
CASSLGGVVNEKLFF
TGTGCCAGCAGCTTAGGCGGGGTGGTAAATGAAAAACTGTTTTTT
>once|TRBJ2-3|TRBD1|TRBV24-1
CATSDYATGSTDTQYF
TGTGCCACCAGTGATTATGCGACAGGGAGCACAGATACGCAGTATTTT
>few|TRBJ1-6|NA|TRBV6-6
CASSPDVVEPLHF
TGTGCCAGCAGCCCTGATGTTGTAGAACCCCTCCACTTT
>NA|TRBJ2-2|NA|TRBV5-1
CASSLVAGTNTGELFF
TGCGCCAGCAGCTTGGTTGCCGGTACGAACACCGGGGAGCTGTTTTTT
>NA|TRBJ2-1|TRBD2|TRBV7-9
CASSSGLANEQFF
TGTGCCAGCAGCTCGGGACTAGCCAATGAGCAGTTCTTC
>NA|TRBJ1-1|TRBD1|TRBV3-1/TRBV3-2
CASSSGTDTEAFF
TGTGCCAGCAGCTCCGGGACAGACACTGAAGCTTTCTTT
>NA|TRBJ1-2|TRBD1|TRBV5-1
CASSLASTGDYGYTF
TGCGCCAGCAGCTTGGCTTCTACAGGGGACTATGGCTACACCTTC
>NA|TRBJ2-7|TRBD2|TRBV7-2
CASSLARTRPYEQYF
TGTGCCAGCAGCTTAGCTCGGACTAGGCCCTACGAGCAGTACTTC
>NA|TRBJ1-6|NA|TRBV19
CASSPWGDYNSPLHF
TGTGCCAGTAGTCCCTGGGGAGACTATAATTCACCCCTCCACTTT
>NA|TRBJ2-3|NA|TRBV13
CASTRLAGGDTQYF
TGTGCCAGCACCCGACTGGCCGGGGGAGATACGCAGTATTTT
>NA|TRBJ2-1|TRBD2|TRBV24-1
CATSDPRGSGANEQFF
TGTGCCACCAGTGATCCGCGGGGTAGCGGGGCCAATGAGCAGTTCTTC
>NA|TRBJ2-7|NA|TRBV6-2/TRBV6-3
CASSYSGSYYEQYF
TGTGCCAGCAGTTACTCGGGCAGTTACTACGAGCAGTACTTC
>NA|TRBJ2-2|NA|TRBV27
CASSSNREGGELFF
TGTGCCAGCAGTTCTAACAGGGAGGGCGGGGAGCTGTTTTTT
>NA|TRBJ1-2|NA|TRBV18
CASSPGALTNYGYTF
TGTGCCAGCTCACCTGGAGCTCTAACGAACTATGGCTACACCTTC
>NA|TRBJ2-5|TRBD1|TRBV6-2/TRBV6-3
CASSWGQGVVGETQYF
TGTGCCAGCAGTTGGGGACAGGGGGTTGTGGGAGAGACCCAGTACTTC
>NA|TRBJ1-2|NA|TRBV6-1
CASSEDRGGPHTF
TGTGCCAGCAGTGAAGATAGGGGGGGGCCCCACACCTTC
>NA|TRBJ1-4|NA|TRBV25-1
CASSEWASGEKLFF
TGTGCCAGCAGTGAATGGGCCTCTGGTGAAAAACTGTTTTTT
>NA|TRBJ1-1|NA|TRBV6-5
CASSYSVGGKTEAFF
TGTGCCAGCAGTTACTCGGTAGGGGGAAAAACTGAAGCTTTCTTT
>NA|TRBJ2-7|TRBD2|TRBV7-2
CASSSVRLAAYEQYF
TGTGCCAGCAGCTCCGTCAGACTAGCGGCCTACGAGCAGTACTTC
>NA|TRBJ2-2|NA|TRBV18
CASSPQDRNTGELFF
TGTGCCAGCTCACCGCAGGACAGAAACACCGGGGAGCTGTTTTTT
>NA|TRBJ2-7|TRBD2|TRBV18
CASSSGLAGDTEQYF
TGTGCCAGCTCATCAGGACTAGCGGGAGATACCGAGCAGTACTTC
>few|TRBJ1-2|TRBD1|TRBV11-2
CASSSLTGGTNGYTF
TGTGCCAGCAGCTCATTAACAGGGGGAACGAATGGCTACACCTTC
>once|TRBJ2-7|NA|TRBV7-8
CASSRTDREQYF
TGTGCCAGCAGCCGGACAGATCGCGAGCAGTACTTC
>NA|TRBJ1-1|NA|TRBV4-2
CASSQVGGTWTEAFF
TGTGCCAGCAGCCAAGTGGGGGGAACCTGGACTGAAGCTTTCTTT
>NA|TRBJ2-7|NA|TRBV5-1
CASSLQGYEQYF
TGCGCCAGCAGCTTACAGGGCTACGAGCAGTACTTC
>NA|TRBJ2-1|NA|TRBV12-3/TRBV12-4
CASSLGLYNEQFF
TGTGCCAGCAGTTTGGGACTCTACAATGAGCAGTTCTTC
>NA|TRBJ1-1|NA|TRBV4-1
CASSQDAQGTNTEAFF
TGCGCCAGCAGCCAAGATGCCCAGGGCACGAACACTGAAGCTTTCTTT
>NA|TRBJ1-5|NA|TRBV28
CASSWGGNSNQPQHF
TGTGCCAGCAGTTGGGGGGGAAATAGCAATCAGCCCCAGCATTTT
>once|TRBJ2-5|TRBD2|TRBV5-4
CASSREREKSETQYF
TGTGCCAGCAGTCGGGAGCGGGAGAAGTCCGAGACCCAGTACTTC
>once|TRBJ2-2|TRBD2|TRBV27
CASTPGTSGGGMGGELFF
TGTGCCAGCACCCCGGGGACTAGCGGGGGCGGAATGGGCGGGGAGCTGTTTTTT
>NA|TRBJ1-5|TRBD1|TRBV27
CASSLMSGGGQPQHF
TGTGCCAGCAGTTTAATGTCAGGGGGCGGTCAGCCCCAGCATTTT
>NA|TRBJ1-5|TRBD1|TRBV19
CASSIRGKPQHF
TGTGCCAGTAGTATCAGGGGGAAGCCCCAGCATTTT
>NA|TRBJ1-1|NA|TRBV28
CASSLAGGGNTEAFF
TGTGCCAGCAGCCTCGCGGGAGGGGGTAACACTGAAGCTTTCTTT
>NA|TRBJ1-3|TRBD1|TRBV6-5
CASNLGQGPGNTIYF
TGTGCCAGCAACCTCGGACAGGGACCAGGAAACACCATATATTTT
>once|TRBJ2-1|TRBD2|TRBV29-1
CSGGLAVRGEQFF
TGCAGCGGCGGACTAGCCGTCAGGGGTGAGCAGTTCTTC
>NA|TRBJ2-1|TRBD2|TRBV7-9
CASSPLAATYNEQFF
TGTGCCAGCAGCCCACTAGCGGCAACCTACAATGAGCAGTTCTTC
>NA|TRBJ1-2|NA|TRBV7-9
CASSSRQSYGYTF
TGTGCCAGCAGCTCGAGACAGAGCTATGGCTACACCTTC
>NA|TRBJ2-7|TRBD2|TRBV7-9
CASSATSGRAIYEQYF
TGTGCCAGCAGCGCAACTAGCGGGAGGGCCATCTACGAGCAGTACTTC
>NA|TRBJ1-5|TRBD1|TRBV19
CASSRQGGNQPQHF
TGTGCCAGTAGTCGACAGGGGGGTAATCAGCCCCAGCATTTT
>NA|TRBJ1-2|TRBD1|TRBV5-4
CASSLGGGQGDYGYTF
TGTGCCAGCAGCTTGGGAGGGGGACAGGGAGACTATGGCTACACCTTC
>NA|TRBJ2-7|NA|TRBV18
CASSPRVYEQYF
TGTGCCAGCTCACCCAGGGTTTACGAGCAGTACTTC
>NA|TRBJ1-5|NA|TRBV6-6
CASSTGQSNQPQHF
TGTGCCAGCAGCACAGGTCAGAGCAATCAGCCCCAGCATTTT
>NA|TRBJ2-1|TRBD2|TRBV7-9
CASSSPGLATNEQFF
TGTGCCAGCAGCTCACCGGGACTAGCAACTAATGAGCAGTTCTTC
>NA|TRBJ2-1|TRBD2|TRBV7-3
CASSMGLAPNEQFF
TGTGCCAGCAGCATGGGACTAGCCCCCAATGAGCAGTTCTTC
>NA|TRBJ1-5|NA|TRBV7-2
CASSLNPGLSVNQPQHF
TGTGCCAGCAGCTTAAATCCGGGACTCTCTGTTAATCAGCCCCAGCATTTT
>NA|TRBJ1-6|NA|TRBV7-9
CASSLGQAPLHF
TGTGCCAGCAGCTTAGGACAGGCACCCCTCCACTTT
>NA|TRBJ2-1|NA|TRBV9
CASSVRGVNEQFF
TGTGCCAGCAGCGTAAGGGGTGTCAATGAGCAGTTCTTC
>NA|TRBJ2-7|NA|TRBV19
CASSTRQYYEQYF
TGTGCCAGTAGTACCCGACAGTACTACGAGCAGTACTTC
>NA|TRBJ2-2|TRBD2|TRBV10-3
CAISGGTSGDTGELFF
TGTGCCATCAGTGGGGGGACTAGCGGGGACACCGGGGAGCTGTTTTTT
>NA|TRBJ2-3|TRBD2|TRBV3-1/TRBV3-2
CASSLAGENSAVDTQYF
TGTGCCAGCAGCCTAGCGGGAGAAAACTCCGCTGTCGATACGCAGTATTTT
>NA|TRBJ1-1|NA|TRBV19
CASTLGFRGTEAFF
TGTGCCAGTACTCTGGGCTTTCGGGGCACTGAAGCTTTCTTT
>NA|TRBJ1-4|NA|TRBV6-5
CASSYGGANEKLFF
TGTGCCAGCAGTTACGGCGGGGCTAATGAAAAACTGTTTTTT
>few|TRBJ2-1|NA|TRBV18
CASSRLLLAGNEQFF
TGTGCCAGCTCACGACTCCTCCTGGCCGGCAATGAGCAGTTCTTC